This TCR beta chain was recovered during a study of long-term antiretroviral therapy in people with HIV. Study-wide points: Post-ART samples showed increased diversity that remained below transplant donor control levels. Dominance of pre-ART expanded clones persisted, fluctuating and often declining after ART.

A word on this clone: As yet, its antigen is unknown.

Cryopreserved PBMC, at roughly 0.85-10 million per sample, were present before DNA extraction. Running of the v3.0 immunoSEQ assay took place at survey level. The sequencing target was about 35,000-55,000 T-cell genomes per sample. Measured with immunoSEQ multiplex PCR; TCRdb has only the in-frame clones, and not every one. The sample lists around 39,000 clones, around 83% occurring once. Trimming cost V 4 bases and J 5 bases; bases outside gene matches: 8. Germline CDR1 is SGHNT and CDR2 is YYREEE (reference sequence). There are 14 residues in the CDR3. Specimen: unsorted PBMCs, collected 1 year after starting antiretroviral therapy. The chain joins TRBV5-4 to TRBJ2-7, with 8 bases lining up with TRBD1. This receptor was identified in a young man with HIV. For the CDR3, the DNA is TGTGCCAGCAGCAGGACAGGGTCCCTCGACGAGCAGTACTTC. Encoded protein: CASSRTGSLDEQYF.